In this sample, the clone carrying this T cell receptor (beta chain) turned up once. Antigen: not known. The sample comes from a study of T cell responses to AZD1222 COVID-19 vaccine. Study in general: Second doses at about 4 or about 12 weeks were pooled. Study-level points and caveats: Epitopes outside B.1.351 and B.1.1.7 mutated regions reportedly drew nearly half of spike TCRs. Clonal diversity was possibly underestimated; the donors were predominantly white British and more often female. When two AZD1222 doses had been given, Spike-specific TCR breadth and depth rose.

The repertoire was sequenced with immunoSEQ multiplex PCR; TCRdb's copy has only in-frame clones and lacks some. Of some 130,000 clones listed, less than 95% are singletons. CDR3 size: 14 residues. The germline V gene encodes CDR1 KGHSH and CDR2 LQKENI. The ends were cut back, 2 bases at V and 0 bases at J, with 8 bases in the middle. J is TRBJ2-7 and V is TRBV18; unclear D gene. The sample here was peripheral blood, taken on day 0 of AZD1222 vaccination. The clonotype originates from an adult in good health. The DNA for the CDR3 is TGTGCCAGCTCACCATCTGATAGCTCCTACGAGCAGTACTTC. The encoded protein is CASSPSDSSYEQYF.